These T cell receptor beta chains were read from a single sample in a study of cytomegalovirus exposure and HLA in healthy donors. TCRdb's table, derived via immunoSEQ multiplex PCR, lists solely in-frame clones and lacks some. The sample has 99,000 or so clones, over 65% seen once. Sequencing input: PBMCs. These receptors were taken from a woman aged 40 to 50 in good health and CMV-seronegative. Both conserved end residues are part of each CDR3.

V gene	J gene	CDR3 protein
TRBV5-4	TRBJ1-4	CASSLMTGFNEKLFF
TRBV27	TRBJ2-7	CASSSLYEQYF
TRBV4-3	TRBJ2-7	CASSQDSNSNSYEQYF
TRBV6-5	TRBJ2-7	CATRASVTGIYEQYF
TRBV30	TRBJ2-2	CAWRWARRGTGELFF
TRBV7-3	TRBJ2-3	CASSPHSGSSTDTQYF
TRBV13	TRBJ1-6	CASSPGQGYNSPLHF
TRBV18	TRBJ2-5	CASSPGLQETQYF
TRBV6-6	TRBJ1-2	CASRPGSDYGYTF
TRBV4-1	TRBJ1-6	CASSQEAGENSPLHF
TRBV5-1	TRBJ1-2	CASSPGTNGYTF
TRBV4-1	TRBJ1-2	CASSQQTGGPYGYTF
TRBV5-4	TRBJ1-2	CASSFTGVDGYTF
TRBV15	TRBJ2-7	CATSALGAGGLLEQYF
TRBV5-1	TRBJ2-5	CASSLGQIQETQYF
TRBV5-6	TRBJ1-2	CASSFGQLSIVIHGYTF
TRBV9	TRBJ2-1	CASSTALVWTSGRNEQFF
TRBV27	-	CASRDRGSYEQYF
TRBV28	TRBJ2-5	CASATGGSETQYF
TRBV5-1	TRBJ2-1	CASSPGGGQGIHEQFF
TRBV7-2	TRBJ2-3	CASSLEGVLTDTQYF
TRBV28	TRBJ2-5	CASSQAGTSGSETQYF
TRBV9	TRBJ1-6	CASSPPGTGSPLHF
TRBV27	TRBJ1-5	CASSFNWGDQPQHF
TRBV13	TRBJ1-2	CASSLGPILDNYATWYGYTF
TRBV28	TRBJ1-1	CASNAGTGLFPEAFF
TRBV28	TRBJ2-1	CASSIGTGIDEQFF
TRBV7-9	TRBJ2-7	CASSSDWGQEYSYEQYF
TRBV28	TRBJ2-3	CAVHSGSSTDTQYF
TRBV5-1	TRBJ1-4	CASSLAQGGEEKLFF
TRBV4-3	TRBJ2-5	CASSQWGLAATPVQETQYF
TRBV19	TRBJ2-2	CASRYLRGGELFF
TRBV4-1	TRBJ2-1	CASSHVPRTSGYNEQFF
TRBV27	TRBJ2-1	CASSYSSGNEQFF
TRBV7-2	TRBJ2-7	CASSSDSRWGNYEQYF
TRBV4-1	TRBJ2-1	CASSRGSGAYNEQFF
TRBV7-2	TRBJ2-5	CASSFYGYEGTQYF
TRBV27	TRBJ2-1	CASSFSGSGHEQFF
TRBV9	TRBJ1-1	CASSVVGQTNTEAFF
TRBV27	TRBJ2-5	CASSSHLFSGREETQYF
TRBV7-2	TRBJ1-1	CASSLTGSMNTEAFF
TRBV4-1	TRBJ2-7	CASSLSGTRGYEQYF
TRBV25-1	TRBJ1-5	CASSSRGGYQPQHF
TRBV13	-	CASSFRGGVPYEQYF
TRBV4-1	-	CASSHSTSPYEQYF
TRBV4-1	TRBJ1-1	CASFGQAEAFF
TRBV19	TRBJ2-6	CASRVGGGQGSSGANVLTF
TRBV7-2	TRBJ2-6	CASSRGGSGANVLTF
TRBV5-6	TRBJ2-7	CASSEAQHYEQYF
TRBV18	-	CASSVGTGSYEQYF
TRBV5-4	-	CASTGQGAYEQYF
TRBV19	TRBJ2-1	CASSIGGTNNEQFF
TRBV18	TRBJ1-4	CASSPRPTTGSRTTNEKLFF
TRBV6-4	TRBJ2-3	CASSLGGATDTQYF
TRBV2	TRBJ2-1	CASSESGLALDNEQFF
TRBV7-2	TRBJ1-5	CASRVGGLSNQPQHF
TRBV29-1	TRBJ2-3	CSVEGVAGDLDTQYF
TRBV6-4	TRBJ2-4	CASSAESGNIQYF
TRBV28	TRBJ2-2	CASSFGRGGELFF